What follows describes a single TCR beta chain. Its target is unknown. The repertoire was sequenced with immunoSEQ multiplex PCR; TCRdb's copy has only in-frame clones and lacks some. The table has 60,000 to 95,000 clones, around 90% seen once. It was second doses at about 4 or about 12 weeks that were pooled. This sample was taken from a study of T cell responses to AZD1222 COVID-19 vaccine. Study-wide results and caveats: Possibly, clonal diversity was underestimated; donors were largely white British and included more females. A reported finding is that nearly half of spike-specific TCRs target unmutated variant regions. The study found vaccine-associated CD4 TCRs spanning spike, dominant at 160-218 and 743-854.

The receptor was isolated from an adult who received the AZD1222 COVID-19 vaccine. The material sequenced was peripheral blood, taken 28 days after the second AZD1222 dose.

CDR3 protein: CASSPTWTGREQYF. DNA for the CDR3: TGTGCCAGCAGTCCCACCTGGACAGGCAGAGAGCAGTACTTC. This sequence joins TRBV6-5 and TRBJ2-7; 7 nucleotides agree with TRBD1. Looked up from germline, CDR1 is MNHEY and CDR2 is SVGAGI. With V trimmed by 5 bases and J by 7 bases, 11 bases remained unmatched. The CDR3 spans 14 residues.